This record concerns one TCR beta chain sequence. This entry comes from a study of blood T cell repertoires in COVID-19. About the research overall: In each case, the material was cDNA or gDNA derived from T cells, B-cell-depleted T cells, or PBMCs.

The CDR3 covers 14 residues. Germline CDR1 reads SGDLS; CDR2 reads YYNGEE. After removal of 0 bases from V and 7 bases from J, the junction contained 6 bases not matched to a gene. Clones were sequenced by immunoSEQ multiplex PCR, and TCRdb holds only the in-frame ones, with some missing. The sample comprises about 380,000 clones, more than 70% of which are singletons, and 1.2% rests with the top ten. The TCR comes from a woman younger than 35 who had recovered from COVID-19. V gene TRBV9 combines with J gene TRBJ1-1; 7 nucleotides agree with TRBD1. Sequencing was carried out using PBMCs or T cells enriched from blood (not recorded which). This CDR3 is CASSVEGQPLEAFF. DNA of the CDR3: TGTGCCAGCAGCGTAGAGGGACAGCCTCTTGAAGCTTTCTTT.